This entry concerns a single T cell receptor beta chain. The authors' processing: Reference gene primers were amplified, and this amplification served to estimate nucleated cell counts. Profiling relied on immunoSEQ multiplex PCR, and the TCRdb table lists in-frame clones only, not all of them. V, J and clone size derive from that table, while D and trimming were established from the DNA sequence. This table holds around 230,000 clones, around 83% found once. Per the germline V gene, CDR1 is SGHDT and CDR2 is YYEEEE. V dropped 5 bases and J dropped 0 bases, with 15 bases sitting between them. CDR3 size: 15 residues. This record belongs to a study of blood T cell repertoires in COVID-19. Across the study: From the United States, Italy and Spain came samples of acute and convalescent COVID-19. From T cells, B-cell-depleted T cells, or PBMCs came the material, which was cDNA or gDNA.

Sequenced material: peripheral blood. This clonotype was sampled from a woman aged 80 or over with acute or convalescent COVID-19. The chain links TRBV5-6 to TRBJ2-7; TRBD1 might be the D (6 bases). CDR3 DNA sequence: TGTGCCAGCAGTCCCCAGGGGCAACACTCCTACGAGCAGTACTTC. This codes for CASSPQGQHSYEQYF.